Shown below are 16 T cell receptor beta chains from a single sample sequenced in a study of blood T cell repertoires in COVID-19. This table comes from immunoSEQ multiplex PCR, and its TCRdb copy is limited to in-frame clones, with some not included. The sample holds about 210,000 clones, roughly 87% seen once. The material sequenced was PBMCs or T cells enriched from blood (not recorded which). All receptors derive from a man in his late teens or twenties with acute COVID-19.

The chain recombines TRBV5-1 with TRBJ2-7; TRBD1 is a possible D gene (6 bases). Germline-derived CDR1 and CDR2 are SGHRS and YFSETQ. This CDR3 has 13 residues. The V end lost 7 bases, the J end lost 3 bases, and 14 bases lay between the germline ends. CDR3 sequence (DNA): TGCGCCAGCTGGACAGTGGGAGACTACGAGCAGTACTTC. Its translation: CASWTVGDYEQYF. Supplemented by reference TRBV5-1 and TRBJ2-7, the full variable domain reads KAGVTQTPRYLIKTRGQQVTLSCSPISGHRSVSWYQQTPGQGLQFLFEYFSETQRNKGNFPGRFSGRQFSNSRSEMNVSTLELGDSALYLCASWTVGDYEQYFGPGTRLTVT.

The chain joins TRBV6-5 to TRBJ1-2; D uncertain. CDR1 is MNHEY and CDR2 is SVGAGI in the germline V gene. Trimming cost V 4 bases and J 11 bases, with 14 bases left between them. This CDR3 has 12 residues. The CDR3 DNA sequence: TGTGCCAGCAGTTCTGGTCCCGACTGGTACACCTTC. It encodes CASSSGPDWYTF.

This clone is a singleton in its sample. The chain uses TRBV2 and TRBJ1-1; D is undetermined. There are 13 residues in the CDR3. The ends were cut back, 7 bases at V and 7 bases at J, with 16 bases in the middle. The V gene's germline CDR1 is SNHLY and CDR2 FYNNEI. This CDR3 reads CASIARERVEAFF. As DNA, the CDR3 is TGTGCCAGCATTGCGAGGGAAAGGGTTGAAGCTTTCTTT.

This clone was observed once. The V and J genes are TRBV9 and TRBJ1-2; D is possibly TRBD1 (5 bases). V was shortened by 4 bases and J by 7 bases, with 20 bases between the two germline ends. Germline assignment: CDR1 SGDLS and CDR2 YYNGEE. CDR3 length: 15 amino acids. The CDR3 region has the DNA TGTGCCAGCAGCCCTATAGGAATTTGGACAAGTGGCTACACCTTC. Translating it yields CASSPIGIWTSGYTF.

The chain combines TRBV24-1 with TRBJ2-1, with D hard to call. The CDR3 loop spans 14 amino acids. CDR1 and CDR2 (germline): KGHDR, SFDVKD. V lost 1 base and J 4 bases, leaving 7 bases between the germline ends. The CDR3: CATSDFSGYNEQFF. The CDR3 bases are TGTGCCACCAGTGATTTTTCCGGGTACAATGAGCAGTTCTTC.

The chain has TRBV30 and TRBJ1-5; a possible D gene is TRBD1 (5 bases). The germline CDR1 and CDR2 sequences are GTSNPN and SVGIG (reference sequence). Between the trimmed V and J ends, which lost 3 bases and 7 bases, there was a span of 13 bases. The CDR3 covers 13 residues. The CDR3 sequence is CAWSPRGDQPQHF. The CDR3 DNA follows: TGTGCCTGGAGCCCTCGGGGGGACCAGCCCCAGCATTTT.

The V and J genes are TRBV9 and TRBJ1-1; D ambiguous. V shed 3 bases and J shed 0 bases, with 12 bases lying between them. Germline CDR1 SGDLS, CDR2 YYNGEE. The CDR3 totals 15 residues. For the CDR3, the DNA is TGTGCCAGCAGCGCAGTGACACCAATGAACACTGAAGCTTTCTTT. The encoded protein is CASSAVTPMNTEAFF.

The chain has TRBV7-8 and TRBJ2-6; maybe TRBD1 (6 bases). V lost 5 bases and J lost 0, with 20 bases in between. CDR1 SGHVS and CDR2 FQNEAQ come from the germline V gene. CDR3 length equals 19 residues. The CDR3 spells CASSPYRVLPFSGANVLTF. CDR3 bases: TGTGCCAGCAGCCCCTACAGGGTTCTTCCTTTCTCTGGGGCCAACGTCCTGACTTTC.

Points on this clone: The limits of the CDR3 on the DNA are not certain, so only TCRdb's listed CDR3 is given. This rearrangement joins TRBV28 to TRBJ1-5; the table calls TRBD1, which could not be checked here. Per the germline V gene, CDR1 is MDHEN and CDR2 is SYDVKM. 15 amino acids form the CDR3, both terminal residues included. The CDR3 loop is CASSFGPGGYQPQHF.

The CDR3 here is CASGLVLAGSTDTQYF. CDR3 DNA: TGTGCTAGTGGTTTGGTACTAGCGGGGAGCACAGATACGCAGTATTTT. The chain employs TRBV12-5 and TRBJ2-3, with 10 positions matching TRBD2. V shed 0 bases, J shed 0 bases, and the junction held 0 bases outside the gene matches. Germline CDR1 reads LGHNT; CDR2 reads FRNRAP. This CDR3 has 16 residues.

The CDR3 region has the DNA TGTGCCTGGGGCCCCGACAGGGAAGCGCATCAGCCCCAGCATTTT. Its translation is CAWGPDREAHQPQHF. The chain joins TRBV30 to TRBJ1-5; 7 bases match TRBD1. Germline-derived CDR1 and CDR2 are GTSNPN and SVGIG (reference sequence). CDR3 length: 15 amino acids. The ends lost 5 bases at V and 5 bases at J; junction bases unmatched: 12. The full variable domain, completed using reference TRBV30 and TRBJ1-5, is SQTIHQWPATLVQPVGSPLSLECTVEGTSNPNLYWYRQAAGRGLQLLFYSVGIGQISSEVPQNLSASRPQDRQFILSSKKLLLSDSGFYLCAWGPDREAHQPQHFGDGTRLSIL.

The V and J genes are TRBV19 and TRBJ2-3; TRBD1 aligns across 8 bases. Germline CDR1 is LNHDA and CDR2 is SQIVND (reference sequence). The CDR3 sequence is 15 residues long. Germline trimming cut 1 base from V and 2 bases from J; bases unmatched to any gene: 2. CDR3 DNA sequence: TGTGCCAGTAGTATAGGGACAGGGATCACAGATACGCAGTATTTT. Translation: CASSIGTGITDTQYF.

The CDR3, as DNA: TGTGCCAGCAGCCCAGGGGCGGGGGGCGCTGGCACTGAAGCTTTCTTT. This sequence encodes CASSPGAGGAGTEAFF. This sequence joins TRBV13 and TRBJ1-1; possible D gene TRBD1, 6 bases. The CDR3 loop spans 16 amino acids. CDR1 and CDR2 (germline): PRHDT, FYEKMQ (reference sequence). The V end lost 5 bases, the J end lost 4 bases, and 20 bases lay between the germline ends.

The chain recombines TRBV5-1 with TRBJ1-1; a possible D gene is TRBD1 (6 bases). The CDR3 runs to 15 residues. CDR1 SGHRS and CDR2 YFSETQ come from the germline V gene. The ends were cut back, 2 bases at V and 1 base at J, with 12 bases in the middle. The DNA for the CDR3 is TGCGCCAGCAGCTTTTTACAGGGAAGGAACACTGAAGCTTTCTTT. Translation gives CASSFLQGRNTEAFF.

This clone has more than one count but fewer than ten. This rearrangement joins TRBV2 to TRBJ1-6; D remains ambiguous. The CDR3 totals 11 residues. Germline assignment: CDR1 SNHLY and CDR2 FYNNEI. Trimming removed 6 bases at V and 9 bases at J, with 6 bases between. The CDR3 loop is CASSRGSPLHF. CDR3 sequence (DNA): TGTGCCAGCAGCCGGGGTTCACCCCTCCACTTT.

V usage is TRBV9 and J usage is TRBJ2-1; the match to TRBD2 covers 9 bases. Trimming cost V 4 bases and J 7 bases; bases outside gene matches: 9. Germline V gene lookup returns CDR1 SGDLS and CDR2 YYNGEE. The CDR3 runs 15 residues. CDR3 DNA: TGTGCCAGCAGCTCCCGGCGGGAGGGCCGGAATGAGCAGTTCTTC. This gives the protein CASSSRREGRNEQFF.